This TCR beta chain stems from a study of blood T cell repertoires in COVID-19. Study background: Acute and convalescent COVID-19 specimens originated in the United States, Italy and Spain.

Participant age was roughly 18 to 100 years, and participants resided in roughly 25 US areas. Membership in each cohort depended on participant-reported clinical history. Source study methods: Reference gene primer amplification gave nucleated cell count estimates. The table came from immunoSEQ multiplex PCR; TCRdb's copy has only in-frame clones and leaves some out. V and J calls and clone size come straight from that table; D and trimming were deduced from the DNA. The profile shows about 210,000 clones, about 84% of them singletons. The sample consisted of PBMCs or T cells enriched from blood (not recorded which). The sequence came from a man between 25 and 39 years old with acute COVID-19.

CDR3 bases: TGTGCCAGTAGTGCGGGGGAGGAAAAACTGTTTTTT. It yields the protein CASSAGEEKLFF. The chain has TRBV19 and TRBJ1-4, with D possibly being TRBD1 (5 bases). The CDR3 length is 12 residues. The V gene's germline CDR1 is LNHDA and CDR2 SQIVND (reference sequence). Trimming removed 5 bases from V and 8 bases from J, with 9 bases in between.